The table lists the clone carrying this T cell receptor (beta chain) with a few counts. Its specificity is unknown. This record comes from a study of T cells after yellow fever vaccination. Study context: Preparation used SMART-Seq v4 Ultra Low Input for the low-cell-number fractions. The study's findings and limits: Contamination by abundant bulk-population clonotypes could be present in FACS-sorted repertoires. Weaker, the secondary response had a peak occurring faster, on day 5 versus 15.

By 5'RACE template switching, TCR cDNA was produced, with a universal primer site and UMIs added in the process. A single record per CDR3 protein comes from TCRdb applying MiXCR to the 5' RACE reads. Of 610,000 or so distinct CDR3 sequences in the sample, 9% to 15% were seen once. Trimming left V 1 base short and J 2 bases short, with 15 bases between. Germline V gene sequence: CDR1 DFQATT, CDR2 SNEGSKA (reference sequence). The CDR3 is 15 residues long. This TCR was recovered from a man younger than 40 who received the YFV17D yellow fever vaccine. The rearrangement links TRBV20-1 to TRBJ2-7; tentatively, D is TRBD1 or TRBD2 (7 bases each). This sample comprised PBMCs, obtained on the day of the yellow fever booster vaccination. The CDR3 DNA follows: TGCAGTGCTAGAGGGGGAGGGGGCGGCCCCTACGAGCAGTACTTC. It translates to CSARGGGGGPYEQYF.